This TCR beta chain was captured in a study of cytomegalovirus exposure and HLA in healthy donors. Study summary: A data release that came early held approximately 85 million unique TCRs from HLA-typed donors.

Per the germline V gene, CDR1 is SEHNR and CDR2 is FQNEAQ (reference sequence). This CDR3 is 14 amino acids long. Trimming took off 1 base at V and 10 bases at J, with 13 bases between the two ends. The PCR was carried out with 60 Vbeta primers and 13 Jbeta primers. Sequencing was performed with immunoSEQ multiplex PCR; in TCRdb, only in-frame clones are kept and a portion is missing. The repertoire holds roughly 190,000 clones, under 80% seen once, with 3.1% in the top ten. This TCR was recovered from a female donor in good health and CMV-seronegative. Source material: PBMCs. The chain combines TRBV7-9 with TRBJ1-4; a possible D gene is TRBD1 (5 bases). The CDR3 reads CASSLVTGERKLFF. DNA of the CDR3: TGTGCCAGCAGCTTAGTAACGGGGGAGAGAAAACTGTTTTTT.